This entry describes one T cell receptor (beta chain). This clone was seen only a few times. Its antigen is still unknown. Within one base of it there is no much larger clone, and no base qualities were kept. According to the study, the label for this sample's time point signals: newly diagnosed, previously untreated cHL patient sample. As a comparison group for the relapsed/refractory trial patients, PBMCs were sequenced from patients with newly diagnosed, previously untreated classical Hodgkin lymphoma. Peripheral blood was collected in 8 mL Vacutainer Cell Preparation Tubes, from which PBMCs were isolated by centrifugation and then cryopreserved. The data were obtained in a study of PD-1 blockade in classical Hodgkin lymphoma (dated by TCRdb to the early 2020s). Notes on the research overall: A peripheral blood immune signature of response to PD-1 blockade in classical Hodgkin lymphoma was defined using TCR beta sequencing and CyTOF.

What the authors observed across the whole study: Baseline TCR diversity was reported to be lower in newly diagnosed patients than in healthy donors, and even lower in relapsed/refractory patients. Only a single clinical trial cohort was studied, and what caused the repertoire differences, possibly disease activity or prior therapy, remained undefined.

Genomic DNA was extracted with the Qiagen DNeasy kit from unsorted PBMCs and from negatively selected CD4+ and CD8+ fractions. Amplification of TCR beta CDR3 regions was done by immunoSEQ multiplex PCR with primers that anneal to V and J segments. A synthetic immune receptor repertoire was used to minimize amplification bias, and any residual bias was removed computationally once sequencing was done. The authors' pipeline ran thus. Repertoire diversity was quantified as the Shannon entropy index using custom Python scripts. Unsorted, CD4+ and CD8+ repertoires were analyzed separately, except in combined analyses where CD4+ and CD8+ sequences were merged in silico. The source is immuneACCESS, and TCRdb retained only in-frame sequences with V and J called. Part of the clones is not carried over; for the studies checked, unresolved V genes explain less than half of this, and the remainder is unexplained. D and trimming were read from the DNA, whereas the V and J calls and clone size are those reported in that table. This sample gives over 25,000 clones in total; around 94% of them show up just once. The ten biggest clones cover about 2.3% of the sample.

The CDR3 goes from the cysteine to the phenylalanine over 11 residues. The DNA shown is the 33-base CDR3, in frame from base 1. The V end gives up 5 bases and the J end 9 bases, leaving 6 bases in the junction not matched to a gene. Per the germline V gene, SQVTM is the CDR1 and ANQGSEA is the CDR2. The sample was peripheral blood mononuclear cells (PBMCs). The chain was built from TRBV29-1 and TRBJ2-7, with 8 middle bases fitting TRBD2. The TCR was taken from a human donor with classical Hodgkin lymphoma. The DNA reads as follows: TGCAGCGTTCCGGGAGGGAAGGGGCAGTACTTC. It translates to CSVPGGKGQYF.